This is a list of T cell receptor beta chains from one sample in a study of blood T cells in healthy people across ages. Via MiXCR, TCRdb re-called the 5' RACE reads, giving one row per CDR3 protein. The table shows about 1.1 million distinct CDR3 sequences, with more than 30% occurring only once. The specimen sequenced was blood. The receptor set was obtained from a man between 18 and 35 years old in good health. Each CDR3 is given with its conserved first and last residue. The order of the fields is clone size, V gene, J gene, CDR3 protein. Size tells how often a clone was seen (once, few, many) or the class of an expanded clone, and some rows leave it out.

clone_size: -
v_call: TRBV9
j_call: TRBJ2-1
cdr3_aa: CASSEVLLDRGPYNEQFF

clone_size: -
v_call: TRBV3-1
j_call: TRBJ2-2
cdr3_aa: CASSQVFGNTGELFF

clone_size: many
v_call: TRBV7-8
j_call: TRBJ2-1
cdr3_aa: CASSLASGNEQFF

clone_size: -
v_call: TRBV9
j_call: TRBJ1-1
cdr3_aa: CASSPFEQGEAFF

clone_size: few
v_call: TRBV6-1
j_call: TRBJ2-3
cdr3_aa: CASSEAGTSTDTQYF

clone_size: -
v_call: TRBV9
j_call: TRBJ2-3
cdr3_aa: CASSVERGYTDTQYF

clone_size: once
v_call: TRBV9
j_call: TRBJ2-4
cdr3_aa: CASSPVPGAKNIQYF

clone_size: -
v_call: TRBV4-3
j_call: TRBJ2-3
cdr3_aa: CASSPETGRTFYTQYF

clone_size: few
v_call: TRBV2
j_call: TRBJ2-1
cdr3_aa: CASGEVRAYNEQFF

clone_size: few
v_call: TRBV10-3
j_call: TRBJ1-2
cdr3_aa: CAISGDGDYGYTF

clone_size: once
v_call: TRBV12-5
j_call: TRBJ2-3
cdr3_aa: CTSGFGVTDTQYF

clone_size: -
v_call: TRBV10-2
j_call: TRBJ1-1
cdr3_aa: CASSDLGGAAEAFF

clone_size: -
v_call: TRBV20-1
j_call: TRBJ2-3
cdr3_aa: CSAHRNGVEENTQYF

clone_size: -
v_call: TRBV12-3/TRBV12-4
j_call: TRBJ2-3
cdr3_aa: CASSLALVGAQYF

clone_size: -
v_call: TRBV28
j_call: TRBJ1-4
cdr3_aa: CASSFRMVAEKLFF

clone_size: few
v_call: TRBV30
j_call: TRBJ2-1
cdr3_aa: CAWSVLMGNEQFF